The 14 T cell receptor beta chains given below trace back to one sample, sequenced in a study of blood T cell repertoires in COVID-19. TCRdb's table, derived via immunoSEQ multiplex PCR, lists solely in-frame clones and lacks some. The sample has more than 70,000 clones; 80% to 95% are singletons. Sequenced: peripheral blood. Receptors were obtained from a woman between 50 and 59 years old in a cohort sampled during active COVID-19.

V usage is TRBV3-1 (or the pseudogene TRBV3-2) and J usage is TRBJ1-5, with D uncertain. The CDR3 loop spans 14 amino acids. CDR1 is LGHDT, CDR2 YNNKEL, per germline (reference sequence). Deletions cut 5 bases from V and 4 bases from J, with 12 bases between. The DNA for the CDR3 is TGTGCCAGCAGCGCTTCAGGTATTAATCAGCCCCAGCATTTT. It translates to CASSASGINQPQHF.

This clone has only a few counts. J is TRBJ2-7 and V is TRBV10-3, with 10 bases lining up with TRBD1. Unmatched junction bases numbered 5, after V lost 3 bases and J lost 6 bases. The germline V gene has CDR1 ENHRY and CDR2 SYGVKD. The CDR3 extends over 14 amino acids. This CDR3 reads CAISDGTGDREQYF. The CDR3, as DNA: TGTGCCATCAGTGACGGGACAGGGGACCGCGAGCAGTACTTC.

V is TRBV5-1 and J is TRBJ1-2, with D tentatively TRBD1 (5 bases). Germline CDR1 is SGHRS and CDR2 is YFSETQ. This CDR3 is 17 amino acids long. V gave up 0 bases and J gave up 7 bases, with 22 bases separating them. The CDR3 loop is CASSLGSRVQTPGGYTF. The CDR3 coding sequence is TGCGCCAGCAGCTTGGGATCCAGGGTTCAAACTCCCGGTGGCTACACCTTC.

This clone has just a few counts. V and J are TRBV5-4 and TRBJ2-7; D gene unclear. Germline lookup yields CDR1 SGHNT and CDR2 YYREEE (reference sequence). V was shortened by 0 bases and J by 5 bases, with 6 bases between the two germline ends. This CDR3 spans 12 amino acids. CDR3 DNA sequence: TGTGCCAGCAGCTTGGCAGAGGACGAGCAGTACTTC. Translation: CASSLAEDEQYF. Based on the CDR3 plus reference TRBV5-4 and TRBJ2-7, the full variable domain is ETGVTQSPTHLIKTRGQQVTLRCSSQSGHNTVSWYQQALGQGPQFIFQYYREEENGRGNFPPRFSGLQFPNYSSELNVNALELDDSALYLCASSLAEDEQYFGPGTRLTVT.

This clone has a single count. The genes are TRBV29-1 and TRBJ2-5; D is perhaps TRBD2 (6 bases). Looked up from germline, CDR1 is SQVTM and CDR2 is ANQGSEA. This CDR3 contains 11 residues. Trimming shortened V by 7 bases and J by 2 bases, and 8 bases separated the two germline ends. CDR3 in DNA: TGCAGCGGACGGGGGCAAGAGACCCAGTACTTC. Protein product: CSGRGQETQYF.

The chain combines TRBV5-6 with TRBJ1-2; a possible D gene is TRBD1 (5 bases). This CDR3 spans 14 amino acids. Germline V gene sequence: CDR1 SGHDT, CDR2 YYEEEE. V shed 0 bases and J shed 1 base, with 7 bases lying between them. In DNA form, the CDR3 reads TGTGCCAGCAGCTTGGGACAGAATAACTATGGCTACACCTTC. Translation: CASSLGQNNYGYTF.

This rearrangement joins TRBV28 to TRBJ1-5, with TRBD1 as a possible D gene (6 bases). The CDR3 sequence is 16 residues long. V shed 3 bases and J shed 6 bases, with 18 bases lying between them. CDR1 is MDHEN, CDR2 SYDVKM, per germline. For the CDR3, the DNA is TGTGCCAGCAGTTTTCACGGGGGGGCTTCGGGTCAGCCCCAGCATTTT. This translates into CASSFHGGASGQPQHF.

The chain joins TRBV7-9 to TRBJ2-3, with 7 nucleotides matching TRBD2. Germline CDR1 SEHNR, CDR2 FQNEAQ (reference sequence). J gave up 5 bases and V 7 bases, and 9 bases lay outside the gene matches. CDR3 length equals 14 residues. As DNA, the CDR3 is TGTGCCAGCACCCCCGGTGGGGGGGAAGATACGCAGTATTTT. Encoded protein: CASTPGGGEDTQYF.

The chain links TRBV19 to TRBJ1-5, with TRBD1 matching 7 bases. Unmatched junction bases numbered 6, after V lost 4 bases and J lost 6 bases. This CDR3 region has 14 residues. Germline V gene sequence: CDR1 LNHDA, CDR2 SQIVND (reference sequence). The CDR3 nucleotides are TGTGCCAGTAGTAACCGACAGGGAAGTCAGCCCCAGCATTTT. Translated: CASSNRQGSQPQHF.

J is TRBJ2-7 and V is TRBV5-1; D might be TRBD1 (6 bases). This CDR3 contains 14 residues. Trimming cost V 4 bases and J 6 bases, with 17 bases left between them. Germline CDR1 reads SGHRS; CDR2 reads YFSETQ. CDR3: CASSPGQSRGEQYF. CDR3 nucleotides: TGCGCCAGCAGCCCTGGACAGAGCCGGGGCGAGCAGTACTTC.

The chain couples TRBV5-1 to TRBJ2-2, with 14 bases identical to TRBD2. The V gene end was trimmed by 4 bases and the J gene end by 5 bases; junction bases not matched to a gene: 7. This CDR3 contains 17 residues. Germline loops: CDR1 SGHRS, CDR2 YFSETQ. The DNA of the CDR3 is TGCGCCAGCAGCGGACTAGCGGGAGGAAGTAATACCGGGGAGCTGTTTTTT. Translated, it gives CASSGLAGGSNTGELFF.

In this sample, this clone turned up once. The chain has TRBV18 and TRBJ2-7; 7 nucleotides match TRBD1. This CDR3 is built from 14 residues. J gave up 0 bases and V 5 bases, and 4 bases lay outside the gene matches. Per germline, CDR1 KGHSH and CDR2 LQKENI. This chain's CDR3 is CASSADRNSYEQYF. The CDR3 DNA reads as TGTGCCAGCTCAGCGGACAGGAACTCCTACGAGCAGTACTTC. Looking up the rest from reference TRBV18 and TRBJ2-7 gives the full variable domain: NAGVMQNPRHLVRRRGQEARLRCSPMKGHSHVYWYRQLPEEGLKFMVYLQKENIIDESGMPKERFSAEFPKEGPSILRIQQVVRGDSAAYFCASSADRNSYEQYFGPGTRLTVT.

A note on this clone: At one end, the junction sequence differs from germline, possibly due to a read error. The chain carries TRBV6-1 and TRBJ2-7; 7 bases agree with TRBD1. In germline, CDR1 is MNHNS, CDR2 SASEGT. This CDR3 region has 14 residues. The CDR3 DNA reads TGTGCCAGCAGTAAAGCAGGGGGTGCCTACGAGCAGTACTTC. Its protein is CASSKAGGAYEQYF.

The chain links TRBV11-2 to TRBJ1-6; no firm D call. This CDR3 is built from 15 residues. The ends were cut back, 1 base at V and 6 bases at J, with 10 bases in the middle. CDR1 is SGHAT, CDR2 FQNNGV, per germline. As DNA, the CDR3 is TGTGCCAGCAGCTTAGGCAGGCGGGGTAATTCACCCCTCCACTTT. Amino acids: CASSLGRRGNSPLHF. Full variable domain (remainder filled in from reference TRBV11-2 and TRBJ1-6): EAGVAQSPRYKIIEKRQSVAFWCNPISGHATLYWYQQILGQGPKLLIQFQNNGVVDDSQLPKDRFSAERLKGVDSTLKIQPAKLEDSAVYLCASSLGRRGNSPLHFGNGTRLTVT.